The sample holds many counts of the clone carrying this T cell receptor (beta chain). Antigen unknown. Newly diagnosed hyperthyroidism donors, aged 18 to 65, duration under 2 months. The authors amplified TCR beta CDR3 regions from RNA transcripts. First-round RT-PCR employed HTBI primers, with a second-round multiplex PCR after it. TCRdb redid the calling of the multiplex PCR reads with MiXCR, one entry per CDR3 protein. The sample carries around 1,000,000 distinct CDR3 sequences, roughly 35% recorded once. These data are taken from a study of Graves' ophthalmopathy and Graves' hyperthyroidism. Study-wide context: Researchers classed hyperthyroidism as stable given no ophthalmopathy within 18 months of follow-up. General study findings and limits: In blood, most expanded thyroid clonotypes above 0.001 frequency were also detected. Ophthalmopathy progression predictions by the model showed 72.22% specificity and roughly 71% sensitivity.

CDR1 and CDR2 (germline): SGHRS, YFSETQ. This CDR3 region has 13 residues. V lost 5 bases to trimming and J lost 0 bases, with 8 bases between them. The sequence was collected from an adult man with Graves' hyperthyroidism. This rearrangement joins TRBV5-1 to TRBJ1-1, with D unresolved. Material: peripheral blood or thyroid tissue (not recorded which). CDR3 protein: CASRPALNTEAFF. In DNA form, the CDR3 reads TGCGCCAGCAGGCCGGCCTTGAACACTGAAGCTTTCTTT.